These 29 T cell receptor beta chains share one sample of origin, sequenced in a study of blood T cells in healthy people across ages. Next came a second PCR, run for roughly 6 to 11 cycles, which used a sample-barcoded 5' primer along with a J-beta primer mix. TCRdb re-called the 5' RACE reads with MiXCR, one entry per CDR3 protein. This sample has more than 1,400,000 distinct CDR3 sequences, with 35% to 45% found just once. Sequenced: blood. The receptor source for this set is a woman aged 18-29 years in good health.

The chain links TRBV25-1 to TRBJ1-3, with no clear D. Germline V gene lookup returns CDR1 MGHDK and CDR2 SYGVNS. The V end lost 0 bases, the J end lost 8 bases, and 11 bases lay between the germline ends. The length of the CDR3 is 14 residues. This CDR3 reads CASSEYLGMDTIYF. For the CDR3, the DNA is TGTGCCAGCAGTGAATATTTGGGGATGGACACCATATATTTT.

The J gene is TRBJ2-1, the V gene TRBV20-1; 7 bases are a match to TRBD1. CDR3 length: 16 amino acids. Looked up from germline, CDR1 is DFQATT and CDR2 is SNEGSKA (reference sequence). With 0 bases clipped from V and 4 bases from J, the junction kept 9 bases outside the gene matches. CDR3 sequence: CSARDEAGTAYNEQFF. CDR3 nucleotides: TGCAGTGCTAGAGATGAAGCCGGGACAGCTTACAATGAGCAGTTCTTC.

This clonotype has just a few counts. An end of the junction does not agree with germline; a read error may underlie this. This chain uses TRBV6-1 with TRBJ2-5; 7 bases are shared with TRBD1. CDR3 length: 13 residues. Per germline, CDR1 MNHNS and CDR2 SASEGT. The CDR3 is CASREGTAETQYF. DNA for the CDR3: TGTGCCAGCAGAGAAGGGACAGCAGAGACCCAGTACTTC.

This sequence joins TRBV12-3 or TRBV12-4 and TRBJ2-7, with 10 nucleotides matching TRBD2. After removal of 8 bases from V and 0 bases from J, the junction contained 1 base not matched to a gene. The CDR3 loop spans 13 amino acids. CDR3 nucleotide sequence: TGTGCCAGCGGGACTAGCGACTCCTACGAGCAGTACTTC. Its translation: CASGTSDSYEQYF.

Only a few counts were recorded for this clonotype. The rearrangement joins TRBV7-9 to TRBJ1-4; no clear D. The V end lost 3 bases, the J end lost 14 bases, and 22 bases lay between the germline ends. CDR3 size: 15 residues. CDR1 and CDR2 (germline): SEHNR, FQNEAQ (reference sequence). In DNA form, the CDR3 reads TGTGCCAGCAGCTTGAGTCGGTTCGGCCAAGCCAGGCTGTTTTTT. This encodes CASSLSRFGQARLFF.

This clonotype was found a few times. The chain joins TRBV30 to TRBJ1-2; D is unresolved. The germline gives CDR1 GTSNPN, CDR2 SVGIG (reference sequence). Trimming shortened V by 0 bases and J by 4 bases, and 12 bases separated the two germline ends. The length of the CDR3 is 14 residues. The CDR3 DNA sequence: TGTGCCTGGAGTGTCGCCAACCCGTCCTATGGCTACACCTTC. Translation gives CAWSVANPSYGYTF. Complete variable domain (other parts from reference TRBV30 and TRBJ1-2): SQTIHQWPATLVQPVGSPLSLECTVEGTSNPNLYWYRQAAGRGLQLLFYSVGIGQISSEVPQNLSASRPQDRQFILSSKKLLLSDSGFYLCAWSVANPSYGYTFGSGTRLTVV.

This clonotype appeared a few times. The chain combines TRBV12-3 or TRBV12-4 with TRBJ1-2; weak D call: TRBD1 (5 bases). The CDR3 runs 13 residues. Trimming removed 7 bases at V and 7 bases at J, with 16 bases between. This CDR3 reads CASKRGPGIGYTF. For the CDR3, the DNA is TGTGCCAGCAAAAGGGGTCCGGGAATTGGCTACACCTTC.

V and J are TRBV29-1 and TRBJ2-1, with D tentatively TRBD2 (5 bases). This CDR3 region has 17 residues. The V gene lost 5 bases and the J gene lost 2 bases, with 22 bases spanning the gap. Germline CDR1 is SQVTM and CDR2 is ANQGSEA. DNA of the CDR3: TGCAGCGTTTTTTCCCCTGCTTGGAGGCCACCCTACAATGAGCAGTTCTTC. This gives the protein CSVFSPAWRPPYNEQFF.

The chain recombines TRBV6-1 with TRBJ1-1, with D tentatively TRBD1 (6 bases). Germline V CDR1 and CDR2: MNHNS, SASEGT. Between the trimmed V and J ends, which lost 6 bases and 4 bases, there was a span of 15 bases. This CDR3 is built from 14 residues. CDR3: CASSPGGRFTEAFF. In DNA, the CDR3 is TGTGCCAGCAGCCCCGGGGGGCGGTTCACTGAAGCTTTCTTT.

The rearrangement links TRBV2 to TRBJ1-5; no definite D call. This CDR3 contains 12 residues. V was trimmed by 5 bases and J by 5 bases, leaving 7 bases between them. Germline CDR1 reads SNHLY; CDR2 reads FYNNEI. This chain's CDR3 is CASSLDDQPQHF. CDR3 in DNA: TGTGCCAGCAGTCTAGATGATCAGCCCCAGCATTTT.

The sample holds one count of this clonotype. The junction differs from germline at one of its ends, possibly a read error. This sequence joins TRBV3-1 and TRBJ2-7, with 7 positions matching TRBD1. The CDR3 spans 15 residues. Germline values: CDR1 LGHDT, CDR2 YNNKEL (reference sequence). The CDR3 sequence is CASSQEGTVSYEQNF. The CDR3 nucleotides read TGTGCCAGCAGTCAAGAGGGGACAGTGTCCTACGAGCAGAACTTC.

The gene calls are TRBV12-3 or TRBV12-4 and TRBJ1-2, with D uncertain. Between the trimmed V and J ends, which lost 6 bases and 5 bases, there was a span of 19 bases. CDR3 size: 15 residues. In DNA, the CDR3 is TGTGCCAGCAGCCCGTCGCCTTCTTTGGGGTATGGCTACACCTTC. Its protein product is CASSPSPSLGYGYTF.

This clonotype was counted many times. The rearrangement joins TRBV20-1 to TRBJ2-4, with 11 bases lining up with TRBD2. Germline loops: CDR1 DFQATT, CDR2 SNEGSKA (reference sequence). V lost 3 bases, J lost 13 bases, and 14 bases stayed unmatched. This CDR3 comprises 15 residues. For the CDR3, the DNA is TGCAGTGCTAGCGATACTAGCGGGAGTTTGGGTGAGCAGTACTTC. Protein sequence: CSASDTSGSLGEQYF.

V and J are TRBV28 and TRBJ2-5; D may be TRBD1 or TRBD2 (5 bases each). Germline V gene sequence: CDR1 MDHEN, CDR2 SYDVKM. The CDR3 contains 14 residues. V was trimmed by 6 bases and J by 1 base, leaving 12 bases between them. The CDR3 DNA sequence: TGTGCCAGCAGGGAACCTGGGGGCCAAGAGACCCAGTACTTC. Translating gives CASREPGGQETQYF.

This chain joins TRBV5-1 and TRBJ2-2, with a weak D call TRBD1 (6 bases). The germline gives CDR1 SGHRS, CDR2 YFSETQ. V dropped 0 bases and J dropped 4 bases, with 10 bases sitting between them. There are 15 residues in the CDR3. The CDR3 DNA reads TGCGCCAGCAGCTTGGGGTTCAGGGGCACCGGGGAGCTGTTTTTT. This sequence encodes CASSLGFRGTGELFF.

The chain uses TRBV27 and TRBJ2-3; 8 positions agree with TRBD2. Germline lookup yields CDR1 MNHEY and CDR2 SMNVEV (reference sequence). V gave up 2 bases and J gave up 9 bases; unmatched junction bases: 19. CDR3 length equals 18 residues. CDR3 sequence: CASSLIAGPPDKGETQYF. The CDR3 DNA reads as TGTGCCAGCAGTTTAATAGCGGGGCCCCCGGACAAAGGGGAGACGCAGTATTTT.

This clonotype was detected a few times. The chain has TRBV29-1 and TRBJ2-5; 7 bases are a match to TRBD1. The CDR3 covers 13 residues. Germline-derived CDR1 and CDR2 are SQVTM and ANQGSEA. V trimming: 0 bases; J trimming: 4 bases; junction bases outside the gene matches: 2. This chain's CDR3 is CSVEDNRGETQYF. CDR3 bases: TGCAGCGTTGAAGACAACAGGGGAGAGACCCAGTACTTC.

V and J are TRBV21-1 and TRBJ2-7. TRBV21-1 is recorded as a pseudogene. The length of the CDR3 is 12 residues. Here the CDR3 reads CASSKYQREQYF. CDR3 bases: TGTGCCAGCAGCAAATACCAGCGAGAGCAGTACTTT.

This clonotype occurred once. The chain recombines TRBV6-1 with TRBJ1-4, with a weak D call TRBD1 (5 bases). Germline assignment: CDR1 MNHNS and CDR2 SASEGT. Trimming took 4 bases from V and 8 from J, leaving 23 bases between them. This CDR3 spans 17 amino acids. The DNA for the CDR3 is TGTGCCAGCAGTGGTAGGGGACGCACCCCGCTTGGGGAAAAACTGTTTTTT. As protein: CASSGRGRTPLGEKLFF.

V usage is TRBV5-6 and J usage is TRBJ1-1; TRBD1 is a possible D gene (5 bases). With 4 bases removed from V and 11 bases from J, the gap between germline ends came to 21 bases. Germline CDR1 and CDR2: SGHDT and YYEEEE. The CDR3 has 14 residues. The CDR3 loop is CASSPGAAGAFAFF. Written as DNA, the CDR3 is TGTGCCAGCAGCCCTGGGGCGGCGGGCGCCTTTGCTTTCTTT.

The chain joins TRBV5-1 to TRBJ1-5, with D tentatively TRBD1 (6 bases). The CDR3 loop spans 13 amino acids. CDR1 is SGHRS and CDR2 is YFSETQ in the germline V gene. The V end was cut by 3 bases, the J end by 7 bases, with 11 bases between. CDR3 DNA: TGCGCCAGCAGCTGGGAGGGGGTCCAGCCCCAGCATTTT. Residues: CASSWEGVQPQHF.

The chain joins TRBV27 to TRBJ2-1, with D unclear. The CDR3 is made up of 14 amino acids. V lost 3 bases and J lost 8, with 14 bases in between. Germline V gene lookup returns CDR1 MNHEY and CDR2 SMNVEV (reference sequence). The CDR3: CASSFARSTDEQFF. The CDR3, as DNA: TGTGCCAGCAGTTTTGCTCGATCGACGGATGAGCAGTTCTTC.

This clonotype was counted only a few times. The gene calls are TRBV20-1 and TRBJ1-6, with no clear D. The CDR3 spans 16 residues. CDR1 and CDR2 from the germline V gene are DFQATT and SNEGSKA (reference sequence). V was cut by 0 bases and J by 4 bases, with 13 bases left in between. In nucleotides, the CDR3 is TGCAGTGCTAGAGATTACCGGACCGAATATAATTCACCCCTCCACTTT. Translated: CSARDYRTEYNSPLHF.

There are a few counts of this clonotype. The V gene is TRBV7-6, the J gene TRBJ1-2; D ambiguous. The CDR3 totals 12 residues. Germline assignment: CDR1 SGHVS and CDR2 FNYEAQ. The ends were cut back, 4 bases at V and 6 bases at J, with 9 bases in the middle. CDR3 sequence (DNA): TGTGCCAGCAGCTCTAGGGATCATGGCTACACCTTC. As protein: CASSSRDHGYTF.

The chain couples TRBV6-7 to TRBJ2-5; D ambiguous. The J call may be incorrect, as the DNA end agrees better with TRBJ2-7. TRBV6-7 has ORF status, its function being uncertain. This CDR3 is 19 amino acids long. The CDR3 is CASSYSGPRAPSSYYEQYF. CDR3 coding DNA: TGTGCCAGCAGTTACTCTGGGCCCCGTGCTCCGTCATCTTACTACGAGCAGTACTTC.

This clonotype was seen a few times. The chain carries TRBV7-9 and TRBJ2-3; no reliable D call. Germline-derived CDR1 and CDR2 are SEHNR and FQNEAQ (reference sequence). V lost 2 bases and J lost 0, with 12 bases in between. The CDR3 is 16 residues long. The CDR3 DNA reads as TGTGCCAGCAGCTTATTCGGCAGACCTAGCACAGATACGCAGTATTTT. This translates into CASSLFGRPSTDTQYF.

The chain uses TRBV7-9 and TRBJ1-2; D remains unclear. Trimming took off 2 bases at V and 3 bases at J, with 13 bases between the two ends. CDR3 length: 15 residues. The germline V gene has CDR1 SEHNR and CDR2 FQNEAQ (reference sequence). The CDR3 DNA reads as TGTGCCAGCAGCTTACCAACAGTTCGGGACTATGGCTACACCTTC. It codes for CASSLPTVRDYGYTF.

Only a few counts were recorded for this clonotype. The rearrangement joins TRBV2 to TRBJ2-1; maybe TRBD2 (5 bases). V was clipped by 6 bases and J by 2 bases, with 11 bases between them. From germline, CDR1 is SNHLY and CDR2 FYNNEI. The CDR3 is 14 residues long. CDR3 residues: CASRRVGAYNEQFF. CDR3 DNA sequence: TGTGCCAGCAGGAGGGTCGGGGCCTACAATGAGCAGTTCTTC.

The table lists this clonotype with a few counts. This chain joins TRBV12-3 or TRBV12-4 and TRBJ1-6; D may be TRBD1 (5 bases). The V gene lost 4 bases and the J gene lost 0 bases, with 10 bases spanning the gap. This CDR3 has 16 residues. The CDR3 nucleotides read TGTGCCAGCAGTTCGGGGGGGAGCTCCTATAATTCACCCCTCCACTTT. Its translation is CASSSGGSSYNSPLHF.